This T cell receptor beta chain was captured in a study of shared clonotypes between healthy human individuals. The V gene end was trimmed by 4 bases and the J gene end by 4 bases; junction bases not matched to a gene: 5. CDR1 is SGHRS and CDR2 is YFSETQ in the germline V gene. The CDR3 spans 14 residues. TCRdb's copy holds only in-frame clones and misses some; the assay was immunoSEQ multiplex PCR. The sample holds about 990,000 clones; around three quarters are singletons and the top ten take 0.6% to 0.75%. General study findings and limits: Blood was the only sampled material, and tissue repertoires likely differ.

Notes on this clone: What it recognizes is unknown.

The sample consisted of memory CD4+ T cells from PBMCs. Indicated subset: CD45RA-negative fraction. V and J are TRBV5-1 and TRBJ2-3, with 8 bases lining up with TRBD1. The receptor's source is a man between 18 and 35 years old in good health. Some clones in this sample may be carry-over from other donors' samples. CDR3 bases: TGCGCCAGCAGCACCGGACAGGGCCCAGATACGCAGTATTTT. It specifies CASSTGQGPDTQYF.